This record concerns one T cell receptor (beta chain) sequence. Antigen specificity is unknown. From germline, CDR1 is LGHNA and CDR2 YSLEER. Trimming took 4 bases from V and 2 from J; bases not matched to a gene: 8. This CDR3 spans 17 amino acids. Data came from immunoSEQ multiplex PCR; TCRdb stores just in-frame clones and leaves some out. The sample holds 90,000 to 95,000 clones, approximately 87% seen once. This record comes from a study of OX40 agonist ivuxolimab in advanced cancers. Findings and limits, study-wide: Normalized T-cell clonal expansion was also low in a subset of nonresponders. Both blood CD4+ and CD8+ T cells showed clonal growth by week 6 at 0.1 to 3.0 mg/kg. In general, CD8+ T cells held more expanded clones than CD4+ did, on average.

This receptor was obtained from an adult with an advanced solid tumor such as melanoma, head and neck, liver or kidney cancer. Sequenced material: CD4+ or CD8+ T cells sorted from blood, taken in a trial of the OX40 agonist ivuxolimab. The genes are TRBV4-3 and TRBJ2-1; 10 nucleotides match TRBD2. For the CDR3, the DNA is TGCGCCAGCAGCCCCTGGAGTAGCGGGAGGACCTACAATGAGCAGTTCTTC. This sequence encodes CASSPWSSGRTYNEQFF.